This T cell receptor (beta chain) appears in the sequencing data of a study of PD-1 blockade in mismatch repair-deficient tumors. With respect to this clone: The target antigen is unknown.

General study findings and limits: Tumor-resident clones, often undetectable pretreatment in blood, expanded then contracted after pembrolizumab.

PCR or immunohistochemistry showed mismatch repair deficiency in every enrolled patient. Trimming removed 2 bases from V and 4 bases from J, with 12 bases in between. The CDR3 loop spans 14 amino acids. Germline V gives CDR1 SGHTS, CDR2 YDEGEE. Data came from immunoSEQ multiplex PCR; TCRdb stores just in-frame clones and leaves some out. This table has some 84,000 clones, 81% appearing once. The sample in question was peripheral blood, obtained 12 weeks after starting pembrolizumab. The chain has TRBV5-8 and TRBJ1-1; maybe TRBD1 (6 bases). The sequence was obtained from an adult with mismatch repair-deficient cancer. The CDR3 sequence is CASSFIDRLTEAFF. The CDR3 DNA is TGTGCCAGCAGCTTTATTGACAGGCTCACTGAAGCTTTCTTT. Using reference TRBV5-8 and TRBJ1-1 for the parts outside the CDR3, the full variable domain is EAGVTQSPTHLIKTRGQQATLRCSPISGHTSVYWYQQALGLGLQFLLWYDEGEERNRGNFPPRFSGRQFPNYSSELNVNALELEDSALYLCASSFIDRLTEAFFGQGTRLTVV.